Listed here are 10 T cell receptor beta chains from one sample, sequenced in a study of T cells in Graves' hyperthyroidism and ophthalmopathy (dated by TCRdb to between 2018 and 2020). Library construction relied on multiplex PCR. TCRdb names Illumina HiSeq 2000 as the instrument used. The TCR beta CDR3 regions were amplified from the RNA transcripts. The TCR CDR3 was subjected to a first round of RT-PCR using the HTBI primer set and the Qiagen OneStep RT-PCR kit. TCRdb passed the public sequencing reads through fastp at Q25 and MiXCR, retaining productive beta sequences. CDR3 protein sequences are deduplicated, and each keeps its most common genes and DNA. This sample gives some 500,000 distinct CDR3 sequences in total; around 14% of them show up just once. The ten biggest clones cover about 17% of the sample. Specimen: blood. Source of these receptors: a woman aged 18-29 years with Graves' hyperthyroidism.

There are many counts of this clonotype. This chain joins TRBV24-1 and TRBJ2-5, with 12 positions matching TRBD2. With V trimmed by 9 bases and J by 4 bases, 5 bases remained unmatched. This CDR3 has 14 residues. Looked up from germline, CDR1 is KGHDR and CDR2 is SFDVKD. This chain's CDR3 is CATAGLAGGETQYF. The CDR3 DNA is TGTGCCACCGCGGGACTAGCGGGCGGAGAGACCCAGTACTTC.

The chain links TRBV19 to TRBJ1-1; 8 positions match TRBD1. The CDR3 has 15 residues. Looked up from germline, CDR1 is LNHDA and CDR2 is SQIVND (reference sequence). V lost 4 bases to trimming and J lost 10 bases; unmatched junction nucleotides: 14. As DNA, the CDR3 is TGTGCCAGTAGTAACTCGTGGACAGGGCCGGCGGGAGCTTTCTTT. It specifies CASSNSWTGPAGAFF. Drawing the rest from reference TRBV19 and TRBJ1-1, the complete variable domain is DGGITQSPKYLFRKEGQNVTLSCEQNLNHDAMYWYRQDPGQGLRLIYYSQIVNDFQKGDIAEGYSVSREKKESFPLTVTSAQKNPTAFYLCASSNSWTGPAGAFFGQGTRLTVV.

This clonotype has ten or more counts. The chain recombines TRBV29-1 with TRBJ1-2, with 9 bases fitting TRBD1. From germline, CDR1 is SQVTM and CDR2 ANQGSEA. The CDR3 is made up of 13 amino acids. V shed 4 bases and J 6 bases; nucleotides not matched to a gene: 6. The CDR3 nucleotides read TGCAGCGTTGTCCGGGACAGGGATAATGGCTACACCTTC. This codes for CSVVRDRDNGYTF.

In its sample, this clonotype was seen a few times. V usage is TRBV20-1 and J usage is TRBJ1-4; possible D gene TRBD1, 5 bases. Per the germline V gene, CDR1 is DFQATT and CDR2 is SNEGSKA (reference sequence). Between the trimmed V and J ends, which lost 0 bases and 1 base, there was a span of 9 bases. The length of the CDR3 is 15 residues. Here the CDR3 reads CSARDHRRTNEKLFF. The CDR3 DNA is TGCAGTGCTAGAGACCACAGGAGAACTAATGAAAAACTGTTTTTT.

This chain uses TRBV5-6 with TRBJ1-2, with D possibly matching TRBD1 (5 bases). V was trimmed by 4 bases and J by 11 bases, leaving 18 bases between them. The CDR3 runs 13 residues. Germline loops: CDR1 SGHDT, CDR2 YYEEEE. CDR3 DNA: TGTGCCAGCAGCGCTTGGGGGAAGGGGCCGTACACCTTC. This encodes CASSAWGKGPYTF.

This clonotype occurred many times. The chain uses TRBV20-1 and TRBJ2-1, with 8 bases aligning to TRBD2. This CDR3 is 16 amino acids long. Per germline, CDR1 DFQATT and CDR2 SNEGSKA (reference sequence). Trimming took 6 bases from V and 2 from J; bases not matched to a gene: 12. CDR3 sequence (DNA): TGCAGTGCCCTAGACCCCGGGAGGGCGACCTACAATGAGCAGTTCTTC. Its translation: CSALDPGRATYNEQFF.

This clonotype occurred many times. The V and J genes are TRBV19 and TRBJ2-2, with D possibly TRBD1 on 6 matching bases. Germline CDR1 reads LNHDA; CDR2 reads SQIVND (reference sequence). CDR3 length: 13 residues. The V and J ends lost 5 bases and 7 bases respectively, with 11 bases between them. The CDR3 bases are TGTGCCAGTAGTTTCCACAGGGACGGGGAGCTGTTTTTT. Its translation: CASSFHRDGELFF.

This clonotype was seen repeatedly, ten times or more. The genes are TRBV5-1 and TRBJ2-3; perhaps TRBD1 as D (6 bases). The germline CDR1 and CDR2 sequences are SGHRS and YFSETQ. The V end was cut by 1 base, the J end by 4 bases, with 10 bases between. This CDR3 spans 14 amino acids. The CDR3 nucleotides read TGCGCCAGCAGCTTGTACAGGGTGGCAGATACGCAGTATTTT. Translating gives CASSLYRVADTQYF.

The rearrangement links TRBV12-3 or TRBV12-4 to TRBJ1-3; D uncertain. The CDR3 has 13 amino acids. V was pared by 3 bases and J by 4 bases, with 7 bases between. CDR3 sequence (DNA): TGTGCCAGCAGTTTTACAGCCGGAAACACCATATATTTT. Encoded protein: CASSFTAGNTIYF.

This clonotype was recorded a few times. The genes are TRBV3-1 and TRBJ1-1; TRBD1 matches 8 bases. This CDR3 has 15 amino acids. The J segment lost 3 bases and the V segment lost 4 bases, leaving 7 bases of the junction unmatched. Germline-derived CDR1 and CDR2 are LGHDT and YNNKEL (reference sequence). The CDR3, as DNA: TGTGCCAGCAGCCTTACTTACAGGGGGGACACTGAAGCTTTCTTT. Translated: CASSLTYRGDTEAFF.